This TCR beta chain was identified during a study of T cell responses to AZD1222 COVID-19 vaccine. Trimming at V came to 0 bases and at J to 5 bases, leaving 3 bases not matched to a gene. Germline V CDR1 and CDR2: SGHTA, FQGNSA. The CDR3 spans 14 residues. Study-wide results and limits: Dominant CD4 TCR responses targeted spike regions 160-218 and 743-854. Regions left unmutated in variants are reportedly the target of nearly half of spike-specific TCRs.

Pooling covered second doses at about 4 or about 12 weeks. The assay was immunoSEQ multiplex PCR, and TCRdb's table has in-frame clones only and misses some. The sample includes some 130,000 clones, around 90% of them seen just once. Worth noting for this clone: Its target is not known.

The gene calls are TRBV7-2 and TRBJ2-5; 7 bases align to TRBD1. Specimen: peripheral blood, collected 28 days after the second AZD1222 dose. The receptor was isolated from an adult who received the AZD1222 COVID-19 vaccine. As DNA, the CDR3 is TGTGCCAGCAGCTTAGCAGGACAGGAGGAGACCCAGTACTTC. Residues: CASSLAGQEETQYF.